This T cell receptor (beta chain) derives from a study of T cell repertoires in cytomegalovirus infection. Study overall: Evidence of both CMV infection and a matching HLA type came from public TCR beta signatures.

TCRdb used MiXCR to reprocess the reads, holding one entry per CDR3 protein. This table holds 600,000 to 700,000 distinct CDR3 sequences, 30% to 40% found once. A note on this clonotype: Its antigen remains unidentified.

Findings and limits, study-wide: HLA-C-restricted CMV clonotypes gave the most frequent clonotype in two of eight donors.

Germline loops: CDR1 MNHNS, CDR2 SASEGT. CDR3 size: 14 residues. V gave up 7 bases and J gave up 2 bases; unmatched junction bases: 7. The sequenced sample was cultured PBMCs, obtained from culture after CMV antigen stimulation. This sequence joins TRBV6-1 and TRBJ2-7, with 8 bases that match TRBD2. This TCR was recovered from a human donor in good health (CMV status not recorded). Some clones in this sample may be carry-over from other donors' samples. The CDR3 sequence: CASTWGGGTYEQYF. CDR3 DNA sequence: TGTGCCAGCACCTGGGGCGGGGGGACCTACGAGCAGTACTTC.